This TCR beta chain was observed in a study of T cells in Graves' hyperthyroidism and ophthalmopathy. Germline V lookup: CDR1 MNHNS, CDR2 SASEGT. This CDR3 is 22 amino acids long. Trimming at V came to 5 bases and at J to 5 bases, leaving 30 bases not matched to a gene. A roughly 10 ml volume of fresh peripheral blood provided the PBMCs. RNA transcripts provided the source from which TCR beta CDR3 regions were amplified. Carried out on the TCR CDR3, a first-round RT-PCR used the HTBI primer set. From the multiplex PCR reads, TCRdb called clonotypes with MiXCR, one entry per CDR3 protein. The table shows some 300,000 distinct CDR3 sequences, with approximately 18% occurring only once.

The sequencing input was blood. The chain has TRBV6-1 and TRBJ2-1, with 7 bases matching TRBD2. The receptor comes from a man between 50 and 59 years old with Graves' ophthalmopathy. This CDR3 is CASSQPGLWGARGRAPHNEQFF. The CDR3 nucleotides are TGTGCCAGCAGTCAACCGGGACTGTGGGGCGCCCGGGGGAGGGCCCCTCACAATGAGCAGTTCTTC.